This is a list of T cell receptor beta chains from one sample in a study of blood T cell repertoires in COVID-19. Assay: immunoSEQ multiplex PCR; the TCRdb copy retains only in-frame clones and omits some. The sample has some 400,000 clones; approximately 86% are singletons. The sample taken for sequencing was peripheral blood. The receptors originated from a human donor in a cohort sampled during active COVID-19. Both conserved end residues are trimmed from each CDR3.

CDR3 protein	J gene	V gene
ASSQNLGTGEETQY	TRBJ2-5	TRBV3-1/TRBV3-2
ASSLRGTGREKLF	TRBJ1-4	TRBV5-1
ASRRTPGGNQPQH	TRBJ1-5	TRBV2
ASSIRTGDSPLH	TRBJ1-6	TRBV19
SVEGTSGYRTDTQY	TRBJ2-3	TRBV29-1
ATQGQGNTEAF	TRBJ1-1	TRBV18
AGTGTTYEQY	TRBJ2-7	TRBV24-1
ASSSPLDRGHNYGYT	TRBJ1-2	TRBV2
ASSFAPGYGYT	TRBJ1-2	TRBV12-3/TRBV12-4
ASSPQASGGNNEQF	TRBJ2-1	TRBV18
ASSLGANTEAF	TRBJ1-1	TRBV7-2
ASSRTTGGDAF	TRBJ1-1	TRBV7-3
ASSLVQGAGGELF	TRBJ2-2	TRBV5-1
ATAATGNTIY	TRBJ1-3	TRBV28
ASSSQTGTGIEKLF	TRBJ1-4	TRBV5-1
ASSLGVAGLQETQY	TRBJ2-5	TRBV5-1
ASSSATGTSVGEQF	TRBJ2-1	TRBV27
ATSDLPAGTGELF	TRBJ2-2	TRBV24-1
SASASGGSFTDTQY	TRBJ2-3	TRBV20-1
ASSLLPGLTYEQY	TRBJ2-7	TRBV5-1
ASSQRGGGAADTQY	TRBJ2-3	TRBV4-1
ATWMGGPGELF	TRBJ2-2	TRBV7-9
AWSPGPGGRN	TRBJ2-7	TRBV30
ASKRDSTFDEQY	TRBJ2-7	TRBV6-5
ASSLDRATDTQY	TRBJ2-3	TRBV27
ASSEGPSGRGEQF	TRBJ2-1	TRBV25-1
ASSPWLRETQY	TRBJ2-5	TRBV4-1
ASSLAGGSYEQY	TRBJ2-7	TRBV5-1
ASSEAKIAGGDTQY	TRBJ2-3	TRBV2
ASSLGGGVEF	TRBJ2-1	TRBV7-9
ASSEWGTGVEKLF	TRBJ1-4	TRBV25-1
AISESDRIGGYT	TRBJ1-2	TRBV10-3
ASSTSSQGYGEAF	TRBJ1-1	TRBV19
ASSPPGGVGYT	TRBJ1-2	TRBV19
ATSDSGSGRIRGFTDTQY	TRBJ2-3	TRBV24-1
ASSATANTGELF	TRBJ2-2	TRBV6-5
ASSPTTGYEQY	TRBJ2-7	TRBV27
ASSPETGEDQPQH	TRBJ1-5	TRBV5-1
ASSLTGDTIY	TRBJ1-3	TRBV28
ASSPRGLRTEAF	TRBJ1-1	TRBV14
ASSITGTDMNTEAF	TRBJ1-1	TRBV19
ASSLRQDSGAYEQY	TRBJ2-7	TRBV7-8
ASSPSPIDRAADTQY	TRBJ2-3	TRBV4-1
ASRKSPHREGSGNTIY	TRBJ1-3	TRBV3-1/TRBV3-2